These 9 T cell receptor beta chains share one sample of origin, sequenced in a study of cytomegalovirus exposure and HLA in healthy donors. Primers for the PCR totalled 60 Vbeta and 13 Jbeta. Some clones are missing from TCRdb's copy, which holds only in-frame ones; the method was immunoSEQ multiplex PCR. This table holds under 250,000 clones, 80% to 90% found once. The sample taken for sequencing was PBMCs. These receptors originate from a girl aged 2 to 10 in good health and CMV-seronegative.

The chain combines TRBV7-2 with TRBJ1-6; D not certain. Germline V gene lookup returns CDR1 SGHTA and CDR2 FQGNSA. This CDR3 contains 13 residues. Trimming pared 0 bases from V and 10 bases from J, leaving 7 bases between. CDR3 loop: CASSLAPRSPLHF. In DNA, the CDR3 is TGTGCCAGCAGCTTAGCTCCCAGGTCACCCCTCCACTTT.

This clone was detected once. The V call is TRBV2, the J call TRBJ1-3, with TRBD1 matching 7 bases. CDR1 and CDR2 (germline): SNHLY, FYNNEI. This CDR3 contains 16 residues. V lost 3 bases to trimming and J lost 4 bases; unmatched junction nucleotides: 9. CDR3: CASSDRGTVNGNTIYF. CDR3 in DNA: TGTGCCAGCAGTGACAGGGGGACAGTTAACGGAAACACCATATATTTT. Supplemented by reference TRBV2 and TRBJ1-3, the full variable domain reads EPEVTQTPSHQVTQMGQEVILRCVPISNHLYFYWYRQILGQKVEFLVSFYNNEISEKSEIFDDQFSVERPDGSNFTLKIRSTKLEDSAMYFCASSDRGTVNGNTIYFGEGSWLTVV.

The V gene is TRBV5-1, the J gene TRBJ2-5; a weak D match, TRBD1 (6 bases). CDR3 length equals 16 residues. The germline V gene encodes CDR1 SGHRS and CDR2 YFSETQ. Trimming shortened V by 0 bases and J by 4 bases, and 16 bases separated the two germline ends. CDR3 coding DNA: TGCGCCAGCAGCTTGGGGAGCTCAGGGGTTGGAGAGACCCAGTACTTC. Encoded protein: CASSLGSSGVGETQYF. Full variable domain (rest looked up from reference TRBV5-1 and TRBJ2-5): KAGVTQTPRYLIKTRGQQVTLSCSPISGHRSVSWYQQTPGQGLQFLFEYFSETQRNKGNFPGRFSGRQFSNSRSEMNVSTLELGDSALYLCASSLGSSGVGETQYFGPGTRLLVL.

This rearrangement joins TRBV14 to TRBJ2-1; D is undetermined. CDR1 is SGHDN, CDR2 FVKESK, per germline. The CDR3 runs 15 residues. The V end lost 5 bases, the J end lost 3 bases, and 14 bases lay between the germline ends. DNA of the CDR3: TGTGCCAGCAGCTCCCACACAGTCGTCTACAATGAGCAGTTCTTC. It codes for CASSSHTVVYNEQFF.

The J gene is TRBJ2-7, the V gene TRBV9; perhaps TRBD2 as D (6 bases). V was clipped by 4 bases and J by 4 bases, with 9 bases between them. The CDR3 is 12 residues long. From germline, CDR1 is SGDLS and CDR2 YYNGEE. The CDR3 loop is CASSPGVYEQYF. CDR3 DNA sequence: TGTGCCAGCAGCCCGGGAGTTTACGAGCAGTACTTC.

The chain links TRBV7-6 to TRBJ1-2, with 10 bases lining up with TRBD1. This CDR3 is 17 amino acids long. Trimming took 1 base from V and 4 from J; bases not matched to a gene: 9. Germline lookup yields CDR1 SGHVS and CDR2 FNYEAQ. The DNA of the CDR3 is TGTGCCAGCAGCTTAGGCCCTTCGGGACAGGGGATCTATGGCTACACCTTC. Protein sequence: CASSLGPSGQGIYGYTF.

The J gene is TRBJ2-3, the V gene TRBV2, with 7 bases fitting TRBD2. The germline gives CDR1 SNHLY, CDR2 FYNNEI. The CDR3 is 15 amino acids. Germline trimming cut 0 bases from V and 3 bases from J; bases unmatched to any gene: 3. CDR3 coding DNA: TGTGCCAGCAGTGAAGCACTAGCGTTAACAGATACGCAGTATTTT. Its translation is CASSEALALTDTQYF.

This clone was seen more than once but under ten times. The rearrangement uses TRBV2 and TRBJ1-4, with 7 bases aligning to TRBD1. V was clipped by 6 bases and J by 3 bases; unmatched bases: 7. Germline values: CDR1 SNHLY, CDR2 FYNNEI. This CDR3 region has 15 residues. CDR3 coding DNA: TGTGCCAGCAGAGCCTACAGGGGCGCTAATGAAAAACTGTTTTTT. Encoded protein: CASRAYRGANEKLFF.

The gene calls are TRBV5-4 and TRBJ2-1; 10 positions match TRBD2. V was pared by 1 base and J by 1 base, with 5 bases of the junction left unmatched. The CDR3 runs to 17 residues. CDR1 and CDR2 from the germline V gene are SGHNT and YYREEE (reference sequence). The CDR3 nucleotides are TGTGCCAGCAGCTTGCTAGCGGGAGATTGGTCCTACAATGAGCAGTTCTTC. Amino acids: CASSLLAGDWSYNEQFF.